This T cell receptor beta chain was captured by sequencing in a study of radiotherapy plus CTLA-4 blockade in lung cancer (dated by TCRdb to 2016 to 2018). About the investigation overall: Among enrolled patients, roughly 17% had an objective response and approximately 30% reached disease control. What the research found in general, with its limitations: After treatment with radiotherapy and ipilimumab, TCR clones that originated in tumors expanded in peripheral blood. Early dynamic changes in blood T cell clones, together with increased serum interferon-beta after radiation, were reported as the strongest predictors of response.

The CDR3 runs 13 residues from the cysteine to the phenylalanine. The retained sequence is limited to the CDR3, 39 bases, with the frame set at the first base. Per the germline V gene, MDHEN is the CDR1 and SYDVKM is the CDR2. V gives up 10 bases and J gives up 11 bases, and the segment between their germline ends measures 21 bases. The library came from the immunoSEQ multiplex PCR assay. The table comes from immuneACCESS by way of TCRdb, which keeps in-frame sequences with V and J called. Part of the clones is missing from these tables; in studies checked, under half for an unresolved V gene and the rest for unknown reasons. The sample records about 120,000 clones, roughly 80% of which are singletons. The ten largest account for roughly 5.2% of the sample. The study evaluated CTLA-4 blockade (ipilimumab) given together with focal radiation therapy in patients who had chemo-refractory metastatic non-small-cell lung cancer.

As to this clone: Its antigen is still unknown. Qualities for individual bases were not recorded, and no much larger clone is one base off.

The clonotype was recovered from a human donor with non-small cell lung cancer who had a partial response to radiotherapy plus ipilimumab. Material: peripheral blood, obtained from a patient treated with radiotherapy plus ipilimumab. Recombination linked TRBV28 to TRBJ1-5; a tentative D call is TRBD1 (5 bases match). At the DNA level, the sequence is TGTGCCACCCGTCTCCGGGGCCCGGGGGCCCAGCATTTT. Its translation is CATRLRGPGAQHF.